This passage covers 20 T cell receptor beta chains from one sample sequenced in a study of blood T cell repertoires in COVID-19. This table comes from immunoSEQ multiplex PCR, and its TCRdb copy is limited to in-frame clones, with some not included. The sample contains about 44,000 clones, 80% to 90% of which appear only once. The sequencing sample was made of peripheral blood. Receptors originate from a woman aged 40-49 years with acute or convalescent COVID-19.

This clone was seen more than once but under ten times. Written as DNA, the CDR3 is TGTGCCAGCAGCCCTCCCGGACTAGCGGGCCATGCTACCCACGAGCAGTACTTC. Translating it yields CASSPPGLAGHATHEQYF. V gene TRBV5-4 combines with J gene TRBJ2-7; 11 bases are a match to TRBD2. Germline CDR1 is SGHNT and CDR2 is YYREEE (reference sequence). The V gene end was trimmed by 4 bases and the J gene end by 5 bases; junction bases not matched to a gene: 17. The CDR3 is 18 residues long.

This clone appeared once. The chain links TRBV7-6 to TRBJ2-7; maybe TRBD2 (5 bases). CDR1 and CDR2 from the germline V gene are SGHVS and FNYEAQ. The CDR3 extends over 16 amino acids. V was clipped by 5 bases and J by 3 bases, with 20 bases between them. The CDR3 loop reads CASSPPGVLGSYEQYF. The CDR3 DNA is TGTGCCAGCAGCCCACCTGGGGTTCTAGGGAGCTACGAGCAGTACTTC.

The chain joins TRBV5-8 to TRBJ2-7; weak D call: TRBD2 (5 bases). V lost 7 bases and J lost 0, with 17 bases in between. Germline V CDR1 and CDR2: SGHTS, YDEGEE. There are 15 residues in the CDR3. The CDR3 DNA reads as TGTGCCAGCCGAACCCGGGGATTGAGCTCCTACGAGCAGTACTTC. This translates into CASRTRGLSSYEQYF.

This rearrangement joins TRBV6-5 to TRBJ2-7; 8 bases are a match to TRBD1. The germline V gene encodes CDR1 MNHEY and CDR2 SVGAGI. The length of the CDR3 is 13 residues. Losses at the gene ends were 5 bases for V and 3 bases for J; bases not matched to a gene: 3. The CDR3 sequence: CASSRQGIYEQYF. The CDR3 bases are TGTGCCAGCAGTCGACAGGGGATCTACGAGCAGTACTTC.

The chain recombines TRBV7-8 with TRBJ1-3, with TRBD1 as a possible D gene (6 bases). Germline CDR1 and CDR2: SGHVS and FQNEAQ. The V end was cut by 5 bases, the J end by 4 bases, with 15 bases between. CDR3 length: 15 residues. DNA of the CDR3: TGTGCCAGCAGCCTTGTTTTGACAGGAGGAAACACCATATATTTT. Protein sequence: CASSLVLTGGNTIYF.

The chain couples TRBV4-1 to TRBJ1-5, with D possibly TRBD1 on 5 matching bases. The CDR3 sequence is 16 residues long. Between the trimmed V and J ends, which lost 0 bases and 1 base, there was a span of 10 bases. Germline V gene lookup returns CDR1 MGHRA and CDR2 YSYEKL. The CDR3 region is CASSQETGLSNQPQHF. For the CDR3, the DNA is TGCGCCAGCAGCCAAGAAACAGGTTTAAGCAATCAGCCCCAGCATTTT.

The chain couples TRBV18 to TRBJ1-2; 9 bases are shared with TRBD1. In germline, CDR1 is KGHSH, CDR2 LQKENI. J lost 6 bases, V lost 3 bases, and 5 bases had no gene match. This CDR3 is 14 amino acids long. In nucleotides, the CDR3 is TGTGCCAGCTCACCTTTCCGGGACAGGGATGGCTACACCTTC. Its translation is CASSPFRDRDGYTF.

This clone was seen more than once but under ten times. The V and J genes are TRBV9 and TRBJ1-6; weak D call: TRBD1 (6 bases). Germline CDR1 is SGDLS and CDR2 is YYNGEE. Trimming took 0 bases from V and 10 from J, leaving 11 bases between them. This CDR3 region has 14 residues. The CDR3 sequence: CASSVEQGESPLHF. CDR3 in DNA: TGTGCCAGCAGCGTAGAACAGGGAGAATCACCCCTCCACTTT.

In this sample, this clone turned up a few times. CDR3 coding DNA: TGTGCCAGCAGTAACCATGGACAAGTATATAATTCACCCCTCCACTTT. It yields the protein CASSNHGQVYNSPLHF. V usage is TRBV7-9 and J usage is TRBJ1-6; D is perhaps TRBD1 (5 bases). V dropped 6 bases and J dropped 4 bases, with 16 bases sitting between them. Germline values: CDR1 SEHNR, CDR2 FQNEAQ (reference sequence). This CDR3 is built from 16 residues.

The chain has TRBV5-1 and TRBJ2-7; 11 positions match TRBD1. Germline V gene sequence: CDR1 SGHRS, CDR2 YFSETQ. With 4 bases clipped from V and 3 bases from J, the junction kept 6 bases outside the gene matches. CDR3 length: 15 amino acids. The CDR3 coding sequence is TGCGCCAGCAGCGCTCCGGGACAGGGGGTCTACGAGCAGTACTTC. This encodes CASSAPGQGVYEQYF.

This chain connects TRBV9 to TRBJ2-7; TRBD1 aligns across 7 bases. This CDR3 comprises 14 residues. J gave up 0 bases and V 0 bases, and 0 bases lay outside the gene matches. Germline-derived CDR1 and CDR2 are SGDLS and YYNGEE. For the CDR3, the DNA is TGTGCCAGCAGCGTAGGGGACAGCTCCTACGAGCAGTACTTC. Its protein is CASSVGDSSYEQYF.

The chain is built from TRBV29-1 and TRBJ1-1; D gene uncertain. This CDR3 spans 11 amino acids. The V end lost 7 bases, the J end lost 3 bases, and 9 bases lay between the germline ends. Germline CDR1 SQVTM, CDR2 ANQGSEA. This CDR3 is CSGLRDTEAFF. The CDR3 bases are TGCAGCGGACTGAGGGACACTGAAGCTTTCTTT. Using reference TRBV29-1 and TRBJ1-1 for the parts outside the CDR3, the full variable domain is SAVISQKPSRDICQRGTSLTIQCQVDSQVTMMFWYRQQPGQSLTLIATANQGSEATYESGFVIDKFPISRPNLTFSTLTVSNMSPEDSSIYLCSGLRDTEAFFGQGTRLTVV.

This chain uses TRBV30 with TRBJ2-2, with a possible D match to TRBD1 (8 bases). Trimming cost V 5 bases and J 5 bases, with 12 bases left between them. This CDR3 is 13 amino acids long. The V gene's germline CDR1 is GTSNPN and CDR2 SVGIG (reference sequence). CDR3 protein: CAWGQGGTGELFF. The CDR3 nucleotides read TGTGCCTGGGGACAGGGAGGGACCGGGGAGCTGTTTTTT.

The gene calls are TRBV10-3 and TRBJ1-6; TRBD1 aligns across 7 bases. CDR1 is ENHRY and CDR2 is SYGVKD in the germline V gene. The CDR3 contains 14 residues. Trimming removed 6 bases from V and 5 bases from J; junction bases left unmatched: 4. The DNA for the CDR3 is TGTGCCATCAGCGTGGGACAGAATAATTCACCCCTCCACTTT. Protein: CAISVGQNNSPLHF.

The V call is TRBV19, the J call TRBJ1-5; weak D call: TRBD1 (5 bases). Germline CDR1 and CDR2: LNHDA and SQIVND (reference sequence). The CDR3 runs 17 residues. V lost 9 bases, J lost 2 bases, and 23 bases lay in between. DNA of the CDR3: TGTGCCAGCAGACCACCCCCGGGACTAATGGGCAATCAGCCCCAGCATTTT. This codes for CASRPPPGLMGNQPQHF.

The rearrangement joins TRBV5-1 to TRBJ1-5; D might be TRBD1 (6 bases). Germline CDR1 is SGHRS and CDR2 is YFSETQ. With 0 bases removed from V and 4 bases from J, the gap between germline ends came to 11 bases. CDR3 length equals 15 residues. The CDR3 protein is CASSLVGGLNQPQHF. CDR3 nucleotides: TGCGCCAGCAGCTTGGTTGGGGGCCTGAATCAGCCCCAGCATTTT.

The rearrangement uses TRBV5-4 and TRBJ2-3; 7 bases map to TRBD2. CDR1 is SGHNT, CDR2 YYREEE, per germline (reference sequence). CDR3 size: 15 residues. V lost 4 bases and J lost 3; bases outside the gene matches: 8. The CDR3 here is CASSPGGRLTDTQYF. The DNA of the CDR3 is TGTGCCAGCAGCCCGGGCGGGAGACTAACAGATACGCAGTATTTT.

The genes are TRBV6-5 and TRBJ2-7, with 13 positions matching TRBD2. Germline V gene data show CDR1 as MNHEY and CDR2 as SVGAGI. The junction had 5 bases not matched to a gene; V was cut back by 4 bases and J by 2 bases. The CDR3 totals 16 residues. The CDR3 loop reads CASSSWTSGGPYEQYF. CDR3 coding DNA: TGTGCCAGCAGTTCCTGGACTAGCGGGGGCCCCTACGAGCAGTACTTC.

This chain links TRBV13 with TRBJ2-7, with 7 bases that match TRBD1. The CDR3 consists of 14 residues. Germline-derived CDR1 and CDR2 are PRHDT and FYEKMQ (reference sequence). The V segment lost 5 bases and the J segment 1 base; nucleotides outside the gene matches: 5. The DNA of the CDR3 is TGTGCCAGCAGCCCCCCGGACAGGTCCTACGAGCAGTACTTC. This gives the protein CASSPPDRSYEQYF.

This chain connects TRBV15 to TRBJ2-7; 10 nucleotides line up with TRBD1. Germline V gene sequence: CDR1 LNHNV, CDR2 YYDKDF (reference sequence). There are 18 residues in the CDR3. V was clipped by 1 base and J by 7 bases; unmatched bases: 16. The CDR3, as DNA: TGTGCCACCAGCAGAGGCCGGACAGGGGGTCTTCTTTCGCGGGAGCAGTACTTC. Amino acid sequence: CATSRGRTGGLLSREQYF.